Detailed here is one TCR beta chain. Antigen: not known. The data were obtained in a study of OX40 agonist ivuxolimab in advanced cancers. Background on the study: The dose of intravenous ivuxolimab that patients received every 2 weeks ranged from 0.01 to 10 mg/kg.

Only in-frame clones appear in the TCRdb table, and some are missing; sequencing was by immunoSEQ multiplex PCR. This sample has approximately 65,000 clones, with 70% to 85% found just once. Points from the study as a whole: CD8+ T cells were the subset that, on average, had more expanded clones than CD4+.

The CDR3 sequence is 12 residues long. Germline values: CDR1 MNHNS, CDR2 SASEGT. Trimming pared 10 bases from V and 9 bases from J, leaving 16 bases between. V usage is TRBV6-1 and J usage is TRBJ2-1; no reliable D call. The TCR originated in an adult with an advanced solid tumor such as melanoma, head and neck, liver or kidney cancer. The specimen was CD4+ or CD8+ T cells sorted from blood, collected in a trial of the OX40 agonist ivuxolimab. The CDR3 DNA sequence: TGTGCCACCGGCTGGTGGGATGGTGAGCAGTTCTTC. It encodes CATGWWDGEQFF.